The 30 T cell receptor beta chains reported below all come from one sample, sequenced in a study of neoadjuvant anti-PD-1 for oral cavity cancer. Sequencing used immunoSEQ multiplex PCR; TCRdb keeps in-frame clones, though not all of them. Among 60,000 to 75,000 clones, about 86% were seen once, and the ten largest hold more than 3%. Here the sequenced sample was PBMCs, taken before nivolumab (anti-PD-1) treatment. These receptors originate from a person between 40 and 85 years old with oral cavity squamous cell carcinoma.

In this sample, this clone turned up a few times. The gene calls are TRBV6-1 and TRBJ2-7; 11 nucleotides match TRBD2. V lost 5 bases and J lost 4; bases outside the gene matches: 7. Germline CDR1 is MNHNS and CDR2 is SASEGT. This CDR3 has 15 amino acids. This CDR3 reads CASSRSASGGYEQYF. Written as DNA, the CDR3 is TGTGCCAGCAGTCGCTCGGCTAGCGGGGGGTACGAGCAGTACTTC.

CDR3 in DNA: TGTGCCAGCAGTTCGGACAGGGTTACTGAAGCTTTCTTT. Amino acids: CASSSDRVTEAFF. The V call is TRBV6-5, the J call TRBJ1-1; 8 bases are shared with TRBD1. The CDR3 has 13 amino acids. CDR1 is MNHEY, CDR2 SVGAGI, per germline. Germline trimming cut 4 bases from V and 5 bases from J; bases unmatched to any gene: 3.

The J gene is TRBJ2-3, the V gene TRBV2, with TRBD2 matching over 7 bases. The CDR3 is 17 residues long. Germline V gives CDR1 SNHLY, CDR2 FYNNEI. The trim removed 7 bases at V and 6 bases at J, leaving 19 bases unmatched. CDR3 coding DNA: TGTGCCAGCATGGCCTCAGAACTAGCGAAAGGCCCGGATACGCAGTATTTT. This translates into CASMASELAKGPDTQYF. Filled out from reference TRBV2 and TRBJ2-3, the complete variable domain reads EPEVTQTPSHQVTQMGQEVILRCVPISNHLYFYWYRQILGQKVEFLVSFYNNEISEKSEIFDDQFSVERPDGSNFTLKIRSTKLEDSAMYFCASMASELAKGPDTQYFGPGTRLTVL.

This clone has ten or more counts. V is TRBV11-2 and J is TRBJ2-7; TRBD2 matches at 9 bases. The ends lost 6 bases at V and 3 bases at J; junction bases unmatched: 15. CDR3 length: 17 amino acids. Germline assignment: CDR1 SGHAT and CDR2 FQNNGV. The CDR3 nucleotides read TGTGCCAGCAGTTCGGGTTTTCGGGCTAGCGGGGACTACGAGCAGTACTTC. This sequence encodes CASSSGFRASGDYEQYF.

The rearrangement links TRBV13 to TRBJ2-7; 7 nucleotides align to TRBD1. CDR3 length equals 16 residues. J gave up 2 bases and V 1 base, and 8 bases lay outside the gene matches. In germline, CDR1 is PRHDT, CDR2 FYEKMQ (reference sequence). The CDR3 region is CASSLVSRDSAYEQYF. CDR3 coding DNA: TGTGCCAGCAGCTTAGTATCTCGGGACAGCGCCTACGAGCAGTACTTC. Filled out from reference TRBV13 and TRBJ2-7, the complete variable domain reads AAGVIQSPRHLIKEKRETATLKCYPIPRHDTVYWYQQGPGQDPQFLISFYEKMQSDKGSIPDRFSAQQFSDYHSELNMSSLELGDSALYFCASSLVSRDSAYEQYFGPGTRLTVT.

V gene TRBV6-5 combines with J gene TRBJ2-2, with TRBD2 as a possible D gene (5 bases). The CDR3 has 14 amino acids. V lost 0 bases and J 6 bases, leaving 8 bases between the germline ends. Germline V gives CDR1 MNHEY, CDR2 SVGAGI. The CDR3 nucleotides read TGTGCCAGCAGTTACTCAAGGAGGTCCGGGGAGCTGTTTTTT. Residues: CASSYSRRSGELFF.

The genes are TRBV27 and TRBJ1-1; 10 positions match TRBD1. There are 15 residues in the CDR3. J was trimmed by 5 bases and V by 6 bases; bases with no gene match: 9. CDR1 and CDR2 from the germline V gene are MNHEY and SMNVEV (reference sequence). The CDR3 DNA is TGTGCCAGCAGATGGACAGGGGGTAGAGGTACTGAAGCTTTCTTT. Protein product: CASRWTGGRGTEAFF.

This clone was counted a single time. The gene calls are TRBV9 and TRBJ1-4, with D uncertain. The V gene's germline CDR1 is SGDLS and CDR2 YYNGEE. V was trimmed by 3 bases and J by 3 bases, leaving 12 bases between them. The CDR3 loop spans 15 amino acids. CDR3 DNA sequence: TGTGCCAGCAGCGCCGGGGAGGGCCCTAATGAAAAACTGTTTTTT. This encodes CASSAGEGPNEKLFF.

The chain links TRBV6-1 to TRBJ1-3, with D possibly TRBD1 on 5 matching bases. CDR3 length: 14 amino acids. With 3 bases removed from V and 2 bases from J, the gap between germline ends came to 8 bases. CDR1 MNHNS and CDR2 SASEGT come from the germline V gene. CDR3 protein: CASSEGGTGNTIYF. The CDR3 region has the DNA TGTGCCAGCAGTGAGGGGGGGACTGGAAACACCATATATTTT.

A single count supports this clone. The CDR3 DNA follows: TGCGCCAGCAGCCAAGGGCAACCGAACACTGAAGCTTTCTTT. This codes for CASSQGQPNTEAFF. The genes are TRBV4-1 and TRBJ1-1; D gene uncertain. V lost 1 base and J lost 1, with 7 bases in between. This CDR3 comprises 14 residues. Germline CDR1 and CDR2: MGHRA and YSYEKL.

The chain couples TRBV6-5 to TRBJ2-1; D uncertain. Germline V gene data show CDR1 as MNHEY and CDR2 as SVGAGI. V lost 7 bases, J lost 4 bases, and 5 bases lay in between. The CDR3 sequence is 11 residues long. CDR3 region: CASTMYNEQFF. CDR3 sequence (DNA): TGTGCCAGCACCATGTACAATGAGCAGTTCTTC.

The rearrangement uses TRBV9 and TRBJ1-2; 8 positions agree with TRBD1. CDR1 is SGDLS, CDR2 YYNGEE, per germline. J lost 4 bases, V lost 2 bases, and 4 bases had no gene match. This CDR3 comprises 14 residues. The CDR3, as DNA: TGTGCCAGCAGCGTGGACAGGGAGGGCTATGGCTACACCTTC. It is translated as CASSVDREGYGYTF.

The chain joins TRBV10-3 to TRBJ2-7, with 8 bases fitting TRBD1. Germline V gene lookup returns CDR1 ENHRY and CDR2 SYGVKD. With V trimmed by 4 bases and J by 0 bases, 5 bases remained unmatched. This CDR3 comprises 15 residues. The CDR3 sequence is CAISGPGQDSYEQYF. The CDR3 nucleotides read TGTGCCATCAGTGGACCGGGACAGGACTCCTACGAGCAGTACTTC.

This clone occurred once. The chain couples TRBV2 to TRBJ2-1; D gene ambiguous. The V gene's germline CDR1 is SNHLY and CDR2 FYNNEI. The germline V and J ends were trimmed by 3 bases and 0 bases, with 12 bases remaining between them. The CDR3 sequence is 16 residues long. The CDR3 DNA is TGTGCCAGCAGTGACCTGTTAGGGCTCTCCTACAATGAGCAGTTCTTC. Encoded protein: CASSDLLGLSYNEQFF.

The V call is TRBV2, the J call TRBJ1-4; 7 bases fit TRBD1. Germline lookup yields CDR1 SNHLY and CDR2 FYNNEI. There are 13 residues in the CDR3. J was trimmed by 8 bases and V by 4 bases; bases with no gene match: 4. This CDR3 reads CASSGQGREKLFF. CDR3 nucleotides: TGTGCCAGCAGTGGACAGGGTAGAGAAAAACTGTTTTTT. Drawing the rest from reference TRBV2 and TRBJ1-4, the complete variable domain is EPEVTQTPSHQVTQMGQEVILRCVPISNHLYFYWYRQILGQKVEFLVSFYNNEISEKSEIFDDQFSVERPDGSNFTLKIRSTKLEDSAMYFCASSGQGREKLFFGSGTQLSVL.

This chain connects TRBV6-4 to TRBJ2-1, with D perhaps TRBD2 (6 bases). V was cut by 6 bases and J by 8 bases, with 23 bases left in between. CDR3 size: 16 residues. The germline CDR1 and CDR2 sequences are MRHNA and SNTAGT. The CDR3 spells CASSGGGGGSVDEQFF. The CDR3 DNA sequence: TGTGCCAGCAGCGGGGGTGGCGGTGGGAGCGTGGATGAGCAGTTCTTC.

The chain is built from TRBV7-3 and TRBJ2-2; 7 bases are a match to TRBD1. The CDR3 is 15 residues long. V trimming: 4 bases; J trimming: 4 bases; junction bases outside the gene matches: 6. CDR1 is SGHTA and CDR2 is FQGTGA in the germline V gene. The CDR3 nucleotides are TGTGCCAGCAGCTCGGGACAGACCCCCACCGGGGAGCTGTTTTTT. It specifies CASSSGQTPTGELFF.

The chain links TRBV11-3 to TRBJ2-1; a weak D match, TRBD1 (8 bases). CDR3 size: 17 residues. Trimming removed 0 bases from V and 0 bases from J, with 12 bases in between. The germline CDR1 and CDR2 sequences are SGHNT and YENEEA. The CDR3 here is CASSLEQGGNSYNEQFF. The DNA for the CDR3 is TGTGCCAGCAGCTTAGAACAGGGGGGGAACTCCTACAATGAGCAGTTCTTC.

The chain employs TRBV25-1 and TRBJ2-3, with unresolved D. The length of the CDR3 is 13 residues. V lost 3 bases and J 6 bases, leaving 10 bases between the germline ends. Germline V CDR1 and CDR2: MGHDK, SYGVNS. The DNA for the CDR3 is TGTGCCAGCAGTGACGCCCTTGGGGATACGCAGTATTTT. Translation gives CASSDALGDTQYF.

This clone was counted once. The genes are TRBV4-1 and TRBJ2-6, with unresolved D. V was shortened by 5 bases and J by 0 bases, with 20 bases between the two germline ends. The CDR3 runs to 19 residues. CDR1 is MGHRA, CDR2 YSYEKL, per germline. In DNA form, the CDR3 reads TGCGCCAGCAGCTCCAGAGAGTTTACTATAAACTCTGGGGCCAACGTCCTGACTTTC. The encoded protein is CASSSREFTINSGANVLTF.

This clone appeared once. The chain's CDR3 is CASSPLFLGGAYEQYF. As DNA, the CDR3 is TGTGCCAGCAGCCCACTGTTTCTTGGGGGGGCCTACGAGCAGTACTTC. The V gene is TRBV11-2, the J gene TRBJ2-7; 7 bases align to TRBD2. Trimming took 5 bases from V and 2 from J; bases not matched to a gene: 12. Germline CDR1 reads SGHAT; CDR2 reads FQNNGV. The CDR3 totals 16 residues.

V usage is TRBV19 and J usage is TRBJ1-2, with TRBD1 as a possible D gene (6 bases). Germline CDR1 reads LNHDA; CDR2 reads SQIVND (reference sequence). V was clipped by 5 bases and J by 7 bases, with 17 bases between them. The CDR3 runs to 14 residues. The CDR3 sequence is CASSPQYRAAGYTF. The DNA of the CDR3 is TGTGCCAGTAGTCCTCAATACAGGGCGGCTGGCTACACCTTC.

The chain carries TRBV27 and TRBJ1-1; 7 nucleotides agree with TRBD1. The V segment lost 2 bases and the J segment 3 bases; nucleotides outside the gene matches: 3. CDR1 and CDR2 from the germline V gene are MNHEY and SMNVEV (reference sequence). CDR3 size: 14 residues. The CDR3 sequence is CASSLLQGYTEAFF. The CDR3 DNA reads TGTGCCAGCAGTTTACTACAGGGGTACACTGAAGCTTTCTTT.

In its sample, this clone was seen once. The genes are TRBV7-6 and TRBJ1-4; perhaps TRBD1 as D (5 bases). CDR3 length: 15 residues. V lost 5 bases and J 8 bases, leaving 18 bases between the germline ends. CDR1 is SGHVS and CDR2 is FNYEAQ in the germline V gene. The CDR3 DNA is TGTGCCAGCAGCCCAAGGAGGCAGGGAGGGGAAAAACTGTTTTTT. Protein product: CASSPRRQGGEKLFF. Combining the CDR3 with reference TRBV7-6 and TRBJ1-4 gives the whole variable domain GAGVSQSPRYKVTKRGQDVALRCDPISGHVSLYWYRQALGQGPEFLTYFNYEAQQDKSGLPNDRFSAERPEGSISTLTIQRTEQRDSAMYRCASSPRRQGGEKLFFGSGTQLSVL.

The rearrangement links TRBV4-1 to TRBJ2-2; weak D call: TRBD1 (5 bases). In germline, CDR1 is MGHRA, CDR2 YSYEKL. Between the trimmed V and J ends, which lost 7 bases and 0 bases, there was a span of 15 bases. CDR3 size: 16 residues. The CDR3 coding sequence is TGCGCCAGCACCCAGCTGGGGCATGCGAACACCGGGGAGCTGTTTTTT. Translated: CASTQLGHANTGELFF.

The CDR3: CASSQTGEETQYF. The CDR3 nucleotides are TGTGCCAGCAGTCAGACAGGGGAAGAGACCCAGTACTTC. This rearrangement joins TRBV6-1 to TRBJ2-5; 8 bases are shared with TRBD1. The CDR3 sequence is 13 residues long. CDR1 and CDR2 from the germline V gene are MNHNS and SASEGT. After removal of 5 bases from V and 3 bases from J, the junction contained 2 bases not matched to a gene.

J is TRBJ2-5 and V is TRBV7-2, with 9 bases fitting TRBD1. The V segment lost 5 bases and the J segment 4 bases; nucleotides outside the gene matches: 5. CDR3 size: 14 residues. The germline gives CDR1 SGHTA, CDR2 FQGNSA. CDR3 nucleotides: TGTGCCAGCAGCCCAAACAGGGGGCGAGAGACCCAGTACTTC. It is translated as CASSPNRGRETQYF. The whole variable domain, filled in from reference TRBV7-2 and TRBJ2-5, reads GAGVSQSPSNKVTEKGKDVELRCDPISGHTALYWYRQSLGQGLEFLIYFQGNSAPDKSGLPSDRFSAERTGGSVSTLTIQRTQQEDSAVYLCASSPNRGRETQYFGPGTRLLVL.

The gene calls are TRBV9 and TRBJ2-1; D gene uncertain. Trimming took off 3 bases at V and 0 bases at J, with 10 bases between the two ends. The CDR3 totals 15 residues. Germline CDR1 is SGDLS and CDR2 is YYNGEE. CDR3 nucleotide sequence: TGTGCCAGCAGCGCAGCGACCAGCTCCTACAATGAGCAGTTCTTC. It encodes CASSAATSSYNEQFF.

V usage is TRBV6-5 and J usage is TRBJ2-5, with TRBD2 identical over 12 bases. Germline lookup yields CDR1 MNHEY and CDR2 SVGAGI. The CDR3 is made up of 16 amino acids. The ends lost 2 bases at V and 2 bases at J; junction bases unmatched: 3. CDR3 coding DNA: TGTGCCAGCAGTTACCCGACTAGCGGGGGTCAAGAGACCCAGTACTTC. It encodes CASSYPTSGGQETQYF.

The chain is built from TRBV18 and TRBJ2-6; D perhaps matches TRBD1 (5 bases). V was clipped by 2 bases and J by 0 bases, with 11 bases between them. This CDR3 has 17 amino acids. CDR1 and CDR2 (germline): KGHSH, LQKENI. The CDR3 reads CASSPRTRSSGANVLTF. The DNA for the CDR3 is TGTGCCAGCTCACCAAGGACAAGGTCCTCTGGGGCCAACGTCCTGACTTTC.